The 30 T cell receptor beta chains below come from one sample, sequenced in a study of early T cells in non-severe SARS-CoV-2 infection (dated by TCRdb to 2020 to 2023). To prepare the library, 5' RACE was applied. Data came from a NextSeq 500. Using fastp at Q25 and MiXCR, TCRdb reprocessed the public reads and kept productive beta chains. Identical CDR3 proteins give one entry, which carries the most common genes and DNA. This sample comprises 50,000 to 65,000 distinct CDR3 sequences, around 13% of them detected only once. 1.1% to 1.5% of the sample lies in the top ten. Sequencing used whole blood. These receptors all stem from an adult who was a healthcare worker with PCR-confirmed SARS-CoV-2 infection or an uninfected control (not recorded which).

CDR3 DNA sequence: TGCAGCGTTGGAAATGGCAATCAGCCCCAGCATTTT. This encodes CSVGNGNQPQHF. This rearrangement joins TRBV29-1 to TRBJ1-5; no clear D. The germline V gene encodes CDR1 SQVTM and CDR2 ANQGSEA. The ends were cut back, 4 bases at V and 2 bases at J, with 6 bases in the middle. This CDR3 has 12 residues.

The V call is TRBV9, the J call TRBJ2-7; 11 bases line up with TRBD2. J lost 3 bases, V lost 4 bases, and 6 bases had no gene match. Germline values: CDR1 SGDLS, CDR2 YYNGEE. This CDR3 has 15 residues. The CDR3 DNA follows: TGTGCCAGCAGCCGGGGACTAGCGGAGATCTACGAGCAGTACTTC. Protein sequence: CASSRGLAEIYEQYF.

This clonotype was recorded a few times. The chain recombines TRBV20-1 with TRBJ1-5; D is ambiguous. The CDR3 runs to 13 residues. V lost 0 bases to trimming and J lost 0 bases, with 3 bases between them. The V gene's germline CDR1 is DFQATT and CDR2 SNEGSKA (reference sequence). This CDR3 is CSARDGSNQPQHF. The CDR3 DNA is TGCAGTGCTAGAGATGGTAGCAATCAGCCCCAGCATTTT.

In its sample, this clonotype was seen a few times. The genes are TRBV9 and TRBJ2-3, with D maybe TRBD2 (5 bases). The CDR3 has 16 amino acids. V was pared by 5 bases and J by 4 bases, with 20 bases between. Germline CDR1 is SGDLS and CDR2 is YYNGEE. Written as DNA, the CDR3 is TGTGCCAGCAGTCCCTTTAGCGCCACGACCTCAGATACGCAGTATTTT. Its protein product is CASSPFSATTSDTQYF.

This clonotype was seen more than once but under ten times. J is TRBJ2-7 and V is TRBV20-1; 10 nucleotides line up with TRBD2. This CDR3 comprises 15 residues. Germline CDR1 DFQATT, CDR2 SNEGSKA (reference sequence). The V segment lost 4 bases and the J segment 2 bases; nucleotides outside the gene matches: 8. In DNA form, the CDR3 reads TGCAGTGCTATAAGTAGCGGGGGGACTACCTACGAGCAGTACTTC. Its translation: CSAISSGGTTYEQYF.

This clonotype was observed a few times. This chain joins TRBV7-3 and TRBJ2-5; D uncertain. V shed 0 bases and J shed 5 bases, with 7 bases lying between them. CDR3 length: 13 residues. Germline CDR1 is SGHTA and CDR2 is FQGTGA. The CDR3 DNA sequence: TGTGCCAGCAGCTTAACGTTGGGTGAGACCCAGTACTTC. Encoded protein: CASSLTLGETQYF.

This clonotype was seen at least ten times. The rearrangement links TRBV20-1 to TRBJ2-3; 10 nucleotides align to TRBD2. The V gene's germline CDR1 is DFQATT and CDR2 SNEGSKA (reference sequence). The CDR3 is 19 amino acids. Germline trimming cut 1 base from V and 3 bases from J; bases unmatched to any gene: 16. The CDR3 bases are TGCAGTGCTAGAGCGAGAAGCGGGGGGGCCCTCCTATGGACAGATACGCAGTATTTT. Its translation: CSARARSGGALLWTDTQYF.

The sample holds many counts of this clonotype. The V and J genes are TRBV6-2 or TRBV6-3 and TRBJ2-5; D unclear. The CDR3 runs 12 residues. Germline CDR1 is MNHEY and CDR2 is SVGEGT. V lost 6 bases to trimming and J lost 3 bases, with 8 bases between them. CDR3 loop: CASSDPKETQYF. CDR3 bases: TGTGCCAGCAGCGATCCAAAAGAGACCCAGTACTTC.

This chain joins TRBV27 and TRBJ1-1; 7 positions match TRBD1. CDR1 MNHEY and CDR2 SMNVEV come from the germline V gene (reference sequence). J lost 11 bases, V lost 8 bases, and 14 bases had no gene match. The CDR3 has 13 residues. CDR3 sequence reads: CASGGGSRRAAFF. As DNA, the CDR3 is TGTGCCAGCGGAGGGGGCTCCCGTCGAGCGGCTTTCTTT.

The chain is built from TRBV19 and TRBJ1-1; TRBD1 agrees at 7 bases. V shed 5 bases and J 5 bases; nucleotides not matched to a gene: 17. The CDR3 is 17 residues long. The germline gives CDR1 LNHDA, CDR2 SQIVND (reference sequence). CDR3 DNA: TGTGCCAGTAGTTTATCCGCTACAGGGGTCCTTCAAACTGAAGCTTTCTTT. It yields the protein CASSLSATGVLQTEAFF.

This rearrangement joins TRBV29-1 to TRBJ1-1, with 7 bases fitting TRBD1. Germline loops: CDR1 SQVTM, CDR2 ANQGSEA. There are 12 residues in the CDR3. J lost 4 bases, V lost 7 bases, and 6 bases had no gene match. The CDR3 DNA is TGCAGCGGGGTACAGGGGCTCACTGAAGCTTTCTTT. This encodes CSGVQGLTEAFF.

CDR3 region: CASSITTAPNYGYTF. In nucleotides, the CDR3 is TGTGCCAGCAGCATCACCACAGCCCCAAACTATGGCTACACCTTC. V usage is TRBV7-2 and J usage is TRBJ1-2; D remains unclear. The CDR3 covers 15 residues. Trimming removed 5 bases at V and 2 bases at J, with 15 bases between. CDR1 is SGHTA and CDR2 is FQGNSA in the germline V gene.

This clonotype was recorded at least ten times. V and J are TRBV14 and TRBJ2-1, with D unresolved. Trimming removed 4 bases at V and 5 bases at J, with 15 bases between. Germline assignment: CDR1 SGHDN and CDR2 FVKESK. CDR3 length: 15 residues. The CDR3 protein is CASSPGRARNNEQFF. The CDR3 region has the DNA TGTGCCAGCAGCCCCGGTCGGGCTAGGAACAATGAGCAGTTCTTC.

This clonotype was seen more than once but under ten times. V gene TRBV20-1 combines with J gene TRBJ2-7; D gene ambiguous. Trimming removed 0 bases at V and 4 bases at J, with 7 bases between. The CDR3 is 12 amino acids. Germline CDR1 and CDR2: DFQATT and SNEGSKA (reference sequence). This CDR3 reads CSARDRSYEQYF. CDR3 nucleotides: TGCAGTGCTAGAGATCGATCTTACGAGCAGTACTTC.

CDR3 nucleotide sequence: TGCAGCGTTGAACCCTACAGTTCCACAGGGGGCCTGGGTAACTATGGCTACACCTTC. Amino acids: CSVEPYSSTGGLGNYGYTF. The gene calls are TRBV29-1 and TRBJ1-2; 9 bases line up with TRBD1. The V gene end was trimmed by 2 bases and the J gene end by 1 base; junction bases not matched to a gene: 17. The CDR3 spans 19 residues. The germline gives CDR1 SQVTM, CDR2 ANQGSEA.

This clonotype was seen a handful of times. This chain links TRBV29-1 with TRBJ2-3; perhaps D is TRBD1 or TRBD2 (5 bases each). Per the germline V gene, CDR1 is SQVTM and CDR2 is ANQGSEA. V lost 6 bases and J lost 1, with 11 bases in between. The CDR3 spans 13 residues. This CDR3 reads CSVRGGGTDTQYF. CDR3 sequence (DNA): TGCAGCGTCCGGGGCGGAGGCACAGATACGCAGTATTTT.

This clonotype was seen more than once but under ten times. The DNA of the CDR3 is TGTGCCAGCACTGGGCTTAGCAATCAGCCCCAGCATTTT. This gives the protein CASTGLSNQPQHF. The gene calls are TRBV2 and TRBJ1-5; D not certain. Between the trimmed V and J ends, which lost 7 bases and 0 bases, there was a span of 7 bases. The V gene's germline CDR1 is SNHLY and CDR2 FYNNEI. This CDR3 has 13 amino acids.

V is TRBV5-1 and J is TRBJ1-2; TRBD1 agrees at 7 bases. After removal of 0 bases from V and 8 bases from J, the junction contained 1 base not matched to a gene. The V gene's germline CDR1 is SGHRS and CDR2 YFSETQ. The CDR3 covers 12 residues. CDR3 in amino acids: CASSLDRGGYTF. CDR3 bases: TGCGCCAGCAGCTTGGACAGGGGAGGCTACACCTTC.

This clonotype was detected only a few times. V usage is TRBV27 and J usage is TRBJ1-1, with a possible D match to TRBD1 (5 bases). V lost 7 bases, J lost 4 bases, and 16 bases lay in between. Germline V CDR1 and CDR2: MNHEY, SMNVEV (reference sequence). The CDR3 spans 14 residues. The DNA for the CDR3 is TGTGCCAGCATGGACTATGGGGGACGCACTGAAGCTTTCTTT. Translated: CASMDYGGRTEAFF.

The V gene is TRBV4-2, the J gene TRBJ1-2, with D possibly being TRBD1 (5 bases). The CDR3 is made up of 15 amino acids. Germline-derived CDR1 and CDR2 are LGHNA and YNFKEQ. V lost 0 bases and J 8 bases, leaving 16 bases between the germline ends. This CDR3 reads CASSQDRWGTGGYTF. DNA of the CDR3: TGTGCCAGCAGCCAAGATCGATGGGGGACCGGCGGCTACACCTTC.

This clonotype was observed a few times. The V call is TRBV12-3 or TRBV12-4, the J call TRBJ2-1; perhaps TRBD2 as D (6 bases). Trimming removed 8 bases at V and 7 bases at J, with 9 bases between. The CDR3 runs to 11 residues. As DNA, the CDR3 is TGTGCCAGCGGGCGGGGTAATGAGCAGTTCTTC. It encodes CASGRGNEQFF.

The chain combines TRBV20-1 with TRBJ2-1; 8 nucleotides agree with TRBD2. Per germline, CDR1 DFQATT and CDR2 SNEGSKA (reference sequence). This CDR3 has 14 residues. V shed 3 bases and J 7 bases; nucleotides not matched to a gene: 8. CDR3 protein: CSASTGGPVNEQFF. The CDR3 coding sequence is TGCAGTGCTAGTACGGGGGGGCCGGTGAATGAGCAGTTCTTC.

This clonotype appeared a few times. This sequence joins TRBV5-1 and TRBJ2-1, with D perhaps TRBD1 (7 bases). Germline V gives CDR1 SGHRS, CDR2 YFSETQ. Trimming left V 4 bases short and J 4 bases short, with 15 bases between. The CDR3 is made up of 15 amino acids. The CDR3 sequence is CASSTGGTVYNEQFF. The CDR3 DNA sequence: TGCGCCAGCAGCACAGGAGGGACAGTATACAATGAGCAGTTCTTC. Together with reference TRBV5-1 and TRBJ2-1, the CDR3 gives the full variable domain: KAGVTQTPRYLIKTRGQQVTLSCSPISGHRSVSWYQQTPGQGLQFLFEYFSETQRNKGNFPGRFSGRQFSNSRSEMNVSTLELGDSALYLCASSTGGTVYNEQFFGPGTRLTVL.

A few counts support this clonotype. The CDR3 is CASSPPGMNTEAFF. The CDR3 region has the DNA TGTGCCAGCAGCCCCCCGGGGATGAACACTGAAGCTTTCTTT. The J gene is TRBJ1-1, the V gene TRBV7-3; D not resolved. Germline V gives CDR1 SGHTA, CDR2 FQGTGA. Trimming took off 5 bases at V and 0 bases at J, with 10 bases between the two ends. The CDR3 is 14 residues long.

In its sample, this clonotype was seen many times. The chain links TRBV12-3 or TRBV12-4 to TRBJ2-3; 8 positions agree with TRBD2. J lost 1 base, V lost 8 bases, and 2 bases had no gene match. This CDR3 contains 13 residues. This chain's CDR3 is CASSTSGTDTQYF. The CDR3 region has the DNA TGTGCCAGCTCGACTAGCGGCACAGATACGCAGTATTTT.

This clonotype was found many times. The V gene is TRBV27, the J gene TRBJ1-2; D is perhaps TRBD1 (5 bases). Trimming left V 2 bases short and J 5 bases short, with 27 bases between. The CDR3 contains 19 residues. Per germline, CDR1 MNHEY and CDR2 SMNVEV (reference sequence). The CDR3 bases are TGTGCCAGCAGTTTAGGGGTTGGAGGCAGGGAGACCCTAAATTATGGCTACACCTTC. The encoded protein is CASSLGVGGRETLNYGYTF.

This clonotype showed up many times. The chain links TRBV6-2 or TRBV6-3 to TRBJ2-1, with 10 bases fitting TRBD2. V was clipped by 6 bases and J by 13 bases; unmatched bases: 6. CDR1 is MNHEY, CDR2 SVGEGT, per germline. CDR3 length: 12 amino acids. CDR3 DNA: TGTGCCAGCAGCTTTAGCGGGGGGCCCCAGTTCTTC. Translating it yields CASSFSGGPQFF.

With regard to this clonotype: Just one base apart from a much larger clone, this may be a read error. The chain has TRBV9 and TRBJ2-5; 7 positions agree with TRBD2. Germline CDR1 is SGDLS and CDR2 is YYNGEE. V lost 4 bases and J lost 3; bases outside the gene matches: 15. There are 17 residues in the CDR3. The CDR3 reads CASSFGLGASGKETQYF. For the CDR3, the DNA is TGTGCCAGCAGCTTCGGACTCGGGGCTAGCGGAAAAGAGACCCAGTACTTC.

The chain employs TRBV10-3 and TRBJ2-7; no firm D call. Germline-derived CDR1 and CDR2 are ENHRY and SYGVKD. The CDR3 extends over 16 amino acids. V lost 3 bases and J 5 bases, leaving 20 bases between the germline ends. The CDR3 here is CAISEAQRVRSNEQYF. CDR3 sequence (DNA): TGTGCCATCAGTGAAGCTCAAAGGGTTCGTTCCAACGAGCAGTACTTC.

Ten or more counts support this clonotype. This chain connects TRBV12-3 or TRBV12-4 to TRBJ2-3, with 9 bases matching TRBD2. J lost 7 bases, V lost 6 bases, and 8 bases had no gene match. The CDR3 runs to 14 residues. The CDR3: CASRPNSGGNTQYF. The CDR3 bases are TGTGCCAGCAGACCAAATAGCGGGGGCAATACGCAGTATTTT.